This T cell receptor beta chain came from a study of T cell responses to AZD1222 COVID-19 vaccine. Study-level findings and limits: Among AZD1222 vaccinees, only 5 to 7 were seropositive at baseline.

CDR3 length: 13 residues. Between the trimmed V and J ends, which lost 5 bases and 5 bases, there was a span of 13 bases. Germline V gives CDR1 LNHDA, CDR2 SQIVND (reference sequence). Generated by immunoSEQ multiplex PCR, the TCRdb table keeps only in-frame clones and is missing some. The table includes roughly 150,000 clones, roughly 90% detected once. Points on this clone: Its antigen is not known.

The source of this sequence is an adult who received the AZD1222 COVID-19 vaccine. The sequencing used peripheral blood, collected 28 days after the second AZD1222 dose. The chain couples TRBV19 to TRBJ2-7; TRBD2 might be the D (5 bases). CDR3 sequence (DNA): TGTGCCAGTAGTGTAGGAGGTACCCACGAGCAGTACTTC. Protein product: CASSVGGTHEQYF.